The next 15 T cell receptor beta chains were all read from a single sample in a study of T cells in Graves' hyperthyroidism and ophthalmopathy. It was RNA transcripts that yielded the amplified TCR beta CDR3 regions. RT-PCR in the first round (using the HTBI primer set) targeted the TCR CDR3. In TCRdb, the multiplex PCR reads were re-called with MiXCR into one record per CDR3 protein. The data contain 800,000 or so distinct CDR3 sequences, 38% of them singletons. The sequenced sample consisted of blood. The receptors were gathered from a man aged 18 to 29 with Graves' hyperthyroidism.

In its sample, this clonotype was seen many times. At one end, the junction sequence differs from germline, possibly due to a read error. V is TRBV5-1 and J is TRBJ2-5, with 10 bases aligning to TRBD2. The CDR3 runs 14 residues. Germline CDR1 and CDR2: SGHRS and YFSETQ. In DNA, the CDR3 is TGTGCCAGCAGCTTCAGCGGGGGGGAAGAGACCCAGTACTTC. Its translation: CASSFSGGEETQYF.

Many counts were recorded for this clonotype. The V gene is TRBV5-8, the J gene TRBJ1-6; D ambiguous. Trimming took 2 bases from V and 8 from J, leaving 5 bases between them. This CDR3 has 12 residues. Germline values: CDR1 SGHTS, CDR2 YDEGEE. CDR3 protein: CASSLPYSPLHF. In DNA form, the CDR3 reads TGTGCCAGCAGCTTACCATATTCACCCCTCCACTTT.

In its sample, this clonotype was seen many times. This sequence joins TRBV2 and TRBJ1-5; the match to TRBD1 covers 8 bases. This CDR3 spans 15 amino acids. Per the germline V gene, CDR1 is SNHLY and CDR2 is FYNNEI. Trimming took 3 bases from V and 0 from J; bases not matched to a gene: 1. CDR3 region: CASSDTGGSNQPQHF. CDR3 in DNA: TGTGCCAGCAGTGATACAGGGGGTAGCAATCAGCCCCAGCATTTT.

The table lists this clonotype with many counts. This sequence joins TRBV7-9 and TRBJ1-4, with 9 bases aligning to TRBD1. From germline, CDR1 is SEHNR and CDR2 FQNEAQ (reference sequence). The CDR3 consists of 16 residues. V lost 4 bases and J lost 8; bases outside the gene matches: 11. In DNA, the CDR3 is TGTGCCAGCAGCTCATCGGGACAGGGATTTGGAGAAAAACTGTTTTTT. This sequence encodes CASSSSGQGFGEKLFF.

This rearrangement joins TRBV3-1 to TRBJ2-5; the D is unclear. The V end lost 4 bases, the J end lost 5 bases, and 11 bases lay between the germline ends. This CDR3 has 13 amino acids. CDR1 LGHDT and CDR2 YNNKEL come from the germline V gene (reference sequence). The CDR3 DNA reads TGTGCCAGCAGCCCGTCAGGCTGGGAGACCCAGTACTTC. This sequence encodes CASSPSGWETQYF.

This clonotype came up many times. V usage is TRBV7-8 and J usage is TRBJ2-2, with 7 bases fitting TRBD1. CDR1 and CDR2 from the germline V gene are SGHVS and FQNEAQ. The J segment lost 4 bases and the V segment lost 6 bases, leaving 5 bases of the junction unmatched. The CDR3 length is 14 residues. The DNA of the CDR3 is TGTGCCAGCAGAGACAGGGTGGGCACCGGGGAGCTGTTTTTT. Amino acid sequence: CASRDRVGTGELFF.

This clonotype was seen only once. J is TRBJ2-7 and V is TRBV7-2; 7 bases are a match to TRBD1. V was clipped by 5 bases and J by 2 bases; unmatched bases: 6. Germline values: CDR1 SGHTA, CDR2 FQGNSA. The CDR3 runs 14 residues. The CDR3 spells CASSLTGKTYEQYF. In nucleotides, the CDR3 is TGTGCCAGCAGCCTGACAGGGAAAACCTACGAGCAGTACTTC.

This clonotype showed up many times. The V call is TRBV11-2, the J call TRBJ1-1; maybe TRBD1 (6 bases). From germline, CDR1 is SGHAT and CDR2 FQNNGV. The ends were cut back, 6 bases at V and 6 bases at J, with 14 bases in the middle. CDR3 length: 13 residues. The CDR3 protein is CASRQTGDAEAFF. CDR3 nucleotide sequence: TGTGCCAGCAGACAGACAGGAGACGCTGAAGCTTTCTTT.

The V call is TRBV9, the J call TRBJ1-1, with 8 nucleotides matching TRBD1. CDR3 length equals 14 residues. Germline V CDR1 and CDR2: SGDLS, YYNGEE. J gave up 4 bases and V 3 bases, and 5 bases lay outside the gene matches. Here the CDR3 DNA reads TGTGCCAGCAGCGCGACAGGGGTGACCACTGAAGCTTTCTTT. Translation gives CASSATGVTTEAFF. Based on the CDR3 plus reference TRBV9 and TRBJ1-1, the full variable domain is DSGVTQTPKHLITATGQRVTLRCSPRSGDLSVYWYQQSLDQGLQFLIQYYNGEERAKGNILERFSAQQFPDLHSELNLSSLELGDSALYFCASSATGVTTEAFFGQGTRLTVV.

This clonotype was observed many times. The rearrangement links TRBV9 to TRBJ1-6; 10 nucleotides agree with TRBD1. Per the germline V gene, CDR1 is SGDLS and CDR2 is YYNGEE. V gave up 5 bases and J gave up 7 bases; unmatched junction bases: 3. The CDR3 loop spans 14 amino acids. CDR3 bases: TGTGCCAGCAGGGACAGGGGGAGGAATTCACCCCTCCACTTT. It specifies CASRDRGRNSPLHF.

This clonotype has a single count. The chain employs TRBV7-3 and TRBJ2-5, with a possible D match to TRBD1 (6 bases). The CDR3 has 19 amino acids. Germline-derived CDR1 and CDR2 are SGHTA and FQGTGA. The germline V and J ends were trimmed by 5 bases and 6 bases, with 31 bases remaining between them. CDR3 nucleotides: TGTGCCAGCAGCCAAGATATCGGAGTGTACAGGGAGTGTGGAAAGACCCAGTACTTC. It translates to CASSQDIGVYRECGKTQYF.

At least ten counts were recorded for this clonotype. This chain links TRBV7-2 with TRBJ2-5; TRBD2 is a possible D gene (5 bases). This CDR3 comprises 13 residues. The V end lost 3 bases, the J end lost 5 bases, and 10 bases lay between the germline ends. Germline CDR1 and CDR2: SGHTA and FQGNSA. The CDR3 coding sequence is TGTGCCAGCAGCTTGTCAAGGGAGGAGACCCAGTACTTC. This codes for CASSLSREETQYF. Based on the CDR3 plus reference TRBV7-2 and TRBJ2-5, the full variable domain is GAGVSQSPSNKVTEKGKDVELRCDPISGHTALYWYRQSLGQGLEFLIYFQGNSAPDKSGLPSDRFSAERTGGSVSTLTIQRTQQEDSAVYLCASSLSREETQYFGPGTRLLVL.

This chain connects TRBV6-1 to TRBJ1-1; no clear D. There are 13 residues in the CDR3. CDR1 and CDR2 from the germline V gene are MNHNS and SASEGT. Trimming took 8 bases from V and 1 from J, leaving 11 bases between them. The CDR3 region has the DNA TGTGCCAGCTGTCTGGTAGGGAACACTGAAGCTTTCTTT. Its translation is CASCLVGNTEAFF.

This chain links TRBV20-1 with TRBJ1-6; possible D gene TRBD1, 6 bases. This CDR3 contains 16 residues. The V and J ends lost 3 bases and 4 bases respectively, with 16 bases between them. Per germline, CDR1 DFQATT and CDR2 SNEGSKA (reference sequence). CDR3 region: CSASETEQGYNSPLHF. The CDR3 nucleotides are TGCAGTGCTAGCGAGACGGAGCAGGGGTATAATTCACCCCTCCACTTT.

The V and J genes are TRBV7-8 and TRBJ2-7; no clear D gene. The CDR3 covers 16 residues. Germline loops: CDR1 SGHVS, CDR2 FQNEAQ. V was trimmed by 7 bases and J by 2 bases, leaving 21 bases between them. In DNA, the CDR3 is TGTGCCAGCACCTGGGCCCATCTCGATACCACCTACGAGCAGTACTTC. Residues: CASTWAHLDTTYEQYF. Full variable domain (outside the CDR3, taken from reference TRBV7-8 and TRBJ2-7): GAGVSQSPRYKVAKRGQDVALRCDPISGHVSLFWYQQALGQGPEFLTYFQNEAQLDKSGLPSDRFFAERPEGSVSTLKIQRTQQEDSAVYLCASTWAHLDTTYEQYFGPGTRLTVT.